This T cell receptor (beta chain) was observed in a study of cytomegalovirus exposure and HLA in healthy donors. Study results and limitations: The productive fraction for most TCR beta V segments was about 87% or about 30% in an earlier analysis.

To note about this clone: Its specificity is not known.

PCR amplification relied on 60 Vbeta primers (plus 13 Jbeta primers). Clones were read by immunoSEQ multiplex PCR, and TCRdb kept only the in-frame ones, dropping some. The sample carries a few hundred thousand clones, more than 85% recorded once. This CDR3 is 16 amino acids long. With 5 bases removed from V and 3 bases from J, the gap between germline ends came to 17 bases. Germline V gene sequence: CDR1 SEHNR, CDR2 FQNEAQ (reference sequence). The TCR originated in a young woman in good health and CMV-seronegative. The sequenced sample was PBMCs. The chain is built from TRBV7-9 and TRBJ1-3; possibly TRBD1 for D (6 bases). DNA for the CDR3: TGTGCCAGCAGCCCCACAGGGCTGGGGATTGGAAACACCATATATTTT. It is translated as CASSPTGLGIGNTIYF.